This T cell receptor (beta chain) is drawn from a study of OX40 agonist ivuxolimab in advanced cancers. In the study overall: Males comprised around 80% of the group, whose mean age was about 60 years (range about 23 to 80). The study, taken as a whole, reports: At 0.1-3.0 mg/kg, partial responders had clonal expansion among the lowest observed. CD4+ and CD8+ blood T cells expanded clonally by week 6 at 0.1 to 3.0 mg/kg.

Method: immunoSEQ multiplex PCR; TCRdb's copy keeps in-frame clones and lacks some. The table has around 84,000 clones, 94% seen once. Points on this clone: The antigen is unknown.

V was shortened by 1 base and J by 1 base, with 9 bases between the two germline ends. The CDR3 length is 14 residues. Per the germline V gene, CDR1 is SGHNT and CDR2 is YYREEE (reference sequence). The sample was CD4+ or CD8+ T cells sorted from blood, taken in a trial of the OX40 agonist ivuxolimab. The J gene is TRBJ2-7, the V gene TRBV5-4; D perhaps matches TRBD2 (5 bases). This receptor was identified in an adult with an advanced solid tumor such as melanoma, head and neck, liver or kidney cancer. CDR3 protein: CASSLRGKSYEQYF. CDR3 nucleotide sequence: TGTGCCAGCAGCTTGAGAGGGAAATCCTACGAGCAGTACTTC.